The source of this T cell receptor (beta chain) is a study of blood T cells in healthy people across ages (dated by TCRdb to 2013 to 2016). For the study in its entirety: In model experiments, roughly one uniquely barcoded TCR beta cDNA molecule per two T cells was captured by template switching. Donors of different ages were randomly distributed across sequencing lanes to avoid experimental bias. Using the same blood draw, the study looked at two additional independent replicas of 1 million unique cDNA reads for two donors, one aged 18 to 30 and the other aged 80 or older. Four age groups were formed from the donors: young (average approximately 17 years), middle-aged (approximately 39), aged (roughly 59) and long-lived (more than 75). The study measured age-related changes in TCR beta repertoire diversity using deep sequencing normalized with unique cDNA molecular identifiers.

Library construction relied on 5' RACE. TCRdb names Illumina HiSeq 2500 as the instrument used. The second PCR ran for about 6 to 12 cycles and used a J-beta primer mix along with a sample-barcoded 5' primer. A unique molecular identifier was introduced onto each TCR beta cDNA molecule by a template-switch 5' adaptor carrying 12 random nucleotides. Each sample yielded at least 2.5 million CDR3-containing paired-end reads. The Mint cDNA synthesis kit, primed by a TRBC-specific oligonucleotide, was used to synthesize first-strand cDNA from all RNA. Following uracil-DNA glycosylase treatment, a first 18-cycle PCR with universal primers M1SS and BC2_uni_R was performed on all cDNA. The study's own analysis went as follows. Each sample was normalized by randomly selecting 1 million high-quality reads, each carrying a distinct molecular identifier. Reads sharing molecular identifiers were discarded rather than binned into consensus sequences. MiTCR, with a Q25 quality threshold and the strictest error-elimination algorithm, was used for CDR3 identification, clonotype clustering and error correction. A nonparametric unseen species model using Euler transformation provided a lower-bound estimate of total TCR beta diversity. The public reads were quality trimmed at Q25 with fastp and then assembled into clones with MiXCR by TCRdb, keeping productive beta chains. Every distinct CDR3 protein forms one entry, paired with its most common genes and DNA. The V and J calls and clone size are TCRdb's, not the authors'. In all, the sample holds 800,000 or so distinct CDR3 sequences, and approximately 59% of those were seen once. The ten top clones hold around 30% of the sample.

A note on this clonotype: Its binding antigen is unknown. No clone much larger than this one lies a single base away; base qualities are absent.

The roughly 39 donors, aged about 6 to 95 years, were systemically healthy Caucasian individuals from Russia. Around 9.8 milliliters of peripheral blood were collected from each donor into EDTA-treated Vacutainer tubes. Ficoll-Paque density-gradient centrifugation was used to isolate PBMCs, with at least 6.5 million per sample. Total RNA, at least 6 micrograms per sample, was extracted from PBMCs with Trizol reagent. For every donor, flow cytometry on a PBMC aliquot measured the percentage of naive CD45RAhigh/CD27high T cells. Broad study findings and their caveats: Observed TCR beta diversity per million T cells fell roughly linearly with age, and a significant reduction was already apparent by age around 40. The long-lived group showed more naive CD4+ T cells, fewer expanded clones and increased TCR diversity than the aged group, suggesting age selection. Estimates of total diversity based on one million sequenced T cells were regarded as lower bounds and as underestimates. Because donor CMV infection status was unknown, age-related changes in expanded clonotypes were potentially confounded. Bulk unsorted PBMC profiling prevented conclusive comparison of naive and antigen-experienced compartments. There was a strong correlation between observed TCR beta diversity and the percentage of naive T cells measured by flow cytometry.

This receptor was identified in a man aged 30 to 45 in good health. Sequencing was done on a sample of blood.

The nucleotide sequence is TGTGCCAGCAGTTCAGGGGGCCCGAACACTGAAGCTTTCTTT. This yields the protein CASSSGGPNTEAFF. The chain was built from TRBV28 and TRBJ1-1, with 8 bases aligning to TRBD1. Including the terminal cysteine and phenylalanine, the CDR3 comprises 14 residues. The retained sequence is limited to the CDR3, 42 bases, with the frame set at the first base. From the germline V gene, CDR1 is MDHEN and CDR2 is SYDVKM. V has 4 bases trimmed and J has 1 base trimmed; junction bases matching no gene number 2.